The TCR beta chain under discussion was sequenced for a study of shared clonotypes between healthy human individuals. Study background: CD4 naive and CD4 memory each took three plates per donor, while CD8 naive took two and CD8 memory one.

Germline V gene lookup returns CDR1 LNHDA and CDR2 SQIVND (reference sequence). The CDR3 has 16 residues. V was trimmed by 4 bases and J by 3 bases, leaving 18 bases between them. The input for sorted-subset replicate PCRs was approximately 200 ng DNA, about 30,000 T cell genomes. Authors' data handling: Filtering differed because ImmunoSEQ produced junction-only sequences that carried no quality scores. Produced via immunoSEQ multiplex PCR; TCRdb's table is partial and in-frame only. That table gives V, J and clone size, and the DNA gave D and trimming. The sample lists over a million clones; around 74% were seen once.

Material: memory CD4+ T cells sorted from blood. Subset in this sample: CD45RA-negative fraction. The rearrangement joins TRBV19 to TRBJ1-1; a possible D gene is TRBD1 (5 bases). The receptor's source is a man in his late teens or twenties in good health. CDR3 sequence reads: CASSSPRGGGDTEAFF. In nucleotides, the CDR3 is TGTGCCAGTAGTAGCCCGCGGGGAGGAGGGGACACTGAAGCTTTCTTT.